The 7 T cell receptor beta chains given below trace back to one sample, sequenced in a study of blood T cell repertoires in COVID-19. TCRdb's copy holds only in-frame clones and misses some; the assay was immunoSEQ multiplex PCR. The sample records almost 200,000 clones, roughly nine tenths being singletons. Sequencing was done on a sample of peripheral blood. The receptors were sampled from an older woman with acute or convalescent COVID-19.

The CDR3 sequence is CATSGQGYEQYF. As DNA, the CDR3 is TGTGCCACCTCGGGACAGGGCTACGAGCAGTACTTC. The chain couples TRBV18 to TRBJ2-7, with 9 bases fitting TRBD1. The CDR3 runs to 12 residues. Per germline, CDR1 KGHSH and CDR2 LQKENI. Trimming took 10 bases from V and 3 from J; bases not matched to a gene: 4.

The gene calls are TRBV28 and TRBJ2-2; 9 bases are shared with TRBD1. Germline V gene sequence: CDR1 MDHEN, CDR2 SYDVKM. The V and J ends lost 5 bases and 4 bases, in that order; junction bases with no gene match: 8. The CDR3 has 16 residues. CDR3 residues: CASSRNRGQGTGELFF. In DNA form, the CDR3 reads TGTGCCAGCAGTCGGAACAGGGGGCAGGGCACCGGGGAGCTGTTTTTT.

The chain links TRBV9 to TRBJ1-2, with a weak D call TRBD1 (5 bases). V lost 2 bases, J lost 3 bases, and 8 bases lay in between. In germline, CDR1 is SGDLS, CDR2 YYNGEE. This CDR3 comprises 13 residues. Here the CDR3 DNA reads TGTGCCAGCAGCGTGGGGGGATACTATGGCTACACCTTC. Residues: CASSVGGYYGYTF. The entire variable domain, with the rest obtained from reference TRBV9 and TRBJ1-2, is as follows: DSGVTQTPKHLITATGQRVTLRCSPRSGDLSVYWYQQSLDQGLQFLIQYYNGEERAKGNILERFSAQQFPDLHSELNLSSLELGDSALYFCASSVGGYYGYTFGSGTRLTVV.

The J gene is TRBJ1-2, the V gene TRBV7-2; D remains unclear. The CDR3 covers 11 residues. V was shortened by 5 bases and J by 9 bases, with 10 bases between the two germline ends. CDR1 and CDR2 (germline): SGHTA, FQGNSA. The CDR3 spells CASSLSLRYTF. Here the CDR3 DNA reads TGTGCCAGCAGCCTCTCACTTCGCTACACCTTC.

The rearrangement joins TRBV9 to TRBJ2-1; TRBD1 agrees at 9 bases. Germline CDR1 SGDLS, CDR2 YYNGEE. This CDR3 has 16 amino acids. Trimming cost V 2 bases and J 5 bases; bases outside gene matches: 8. CDR3 sequence: CASSVRGDRVNNEQFF. The DNA of the CDR3 is TGTGCCAGCAGCGTGCGAGGGGACAGGGTCAACAATGAGCAGTTCTTC.

V is TRBV6-5 and J is TRBJ1-3, with TRBD1 matching 7 bases. Germline CDR1 MNHEY, CDR2 SVGAGI. The CDR3 totals 13 residues. The V segment lost 10 bases and the J segment 3 bases; nucleotides outside the gene matches: 6. The CDR3 region has the DNA TGTGCCACCTTGGACAGGCTTGGAAACACCATATATTTT. It is translated as CATLDRLGNTIYF.

This sequence joins TRBV11-2 and TRBJ1-1; the D gene is possibly TRBD1 (5 bases). CDR3 length: 14 residues. Trimming took 1 base from V and 1 from J, leaving 7 bases between them. The V gene's germline CDR1 is SGHAT and CDR2 FQNNGV. CDR3 amino acids: CASSLVGGNTEAFF. For the CDR3, the DNA is TGTGCCAGCAGCTTAGTCGGGGGGAACACTGAAGCTTTCTTT.